This entry describes one TCR beta chain. The antigen is not known. The ends were cut back, 2 bases at V and 4 bases at J, with 12 bases in the middle. The CDR3 runs 15 residues. Looked up from germline, CDR1 is MGHRA and CDR2 is YSYEKL. Assay: immunoSEQ multiplex PCR; the TCRdb copy retains only in-frame clones and omits some. The sample includes 95,000 to 120,000 clones, 65% to 75% seen only once; the top ten take around 24%. This specimen comes from a study of shared clonotypes between healthy human individuals. The overall study: CD4 naive and CD4 memory each took three plates per donor, while CD8 naive took two and CD8 memory one. General study results and limits: A generally larger estimated richness was seen in naive subsets than in memory subsets. Sorted-subset samples were not fully sequenced, rarefaction indicated.

Sequenced sample: memory CD8+ T cells sorted from blood. Described subset: CD45RO+ cells pooled with CCR7-negative TemRA cells. The chain combines TRBV4-1 with TRBJ1-5, with D perhaps TRBD1 (6 bases). The sequence was collected from a woman aged 25-40 years in good health. CDR3 DNA: TGCGCCAGCAGCCAACTGGGGGCAGGGAATCAGCCCCAGCATTTT. Residues: CASSQLGAGNQPQHF.